Listed here are 19 T cell receptor beta chains from one sample, sequenced in a study of shared clonotypes between healthy human individuals. The data were produced by immunoSEQ multiplex PCR, yet TCRdb's version contains in-frame clones alone and is incomplete. The sample records a few hundred thousand clones, approximately 97% being singletons. Sample: naive CD4+ T cells sorted from blood. Subset meaning: CD45RA+ positively selected. These receptors all come from a woman in her twenties or thirties in good health.

The chain links TRBV30 to TRBJ1-4, with TRBD1 matching over 9 bases. The V gene's germline CDR1 is GTSNPN and CDR2 SVGIG (reference sequence). J was trimmed by 5 bases and V by 0 bases; bases with no gene match: 7. This CDR3 has 16 residues. The CDR3 DNA follows: TGTGCCTGGAGTGTACAACTGGGGACAGGGAATGAAAAACTGTTTTTT. This encodes CAWSVQLGTGNEKLFF.

The CDR3: CAIRRDRSLGYTF. CDR3 nucleotides: TGTGCCATCAGGCGGGACAGATCACTCGGCTACACCTTC. The chain combines TRBV10-3 with TRBJ1-2, with 7 bases matching TRBD1. V lost 6 bases and J lost 8; bases outside the gene matches: 9. CDR3 length equals 13 residues. CDR1 and CDR2 from the germline V gene are ENHRY and SYGVKD.

J is TRBJ1-2 and V is TRBV28; D not certain. The CDR3 is 14 residues long. In germline, CDR1 is MDHEN, CDR2 SYDVKM. V dropped 2 bases and J dropped 4 bases, with 11 bases sitting between them. DNA of the CDR3: TGTGCCAGCAGTTTACGAGGGCTAGGCTATGGCTACACCTTC. This encodes CASSLRGLGYGYTF.

The V and J genes are TRBV2 and TRBJ1-3, with 7 bases aligning to TRBD1. The CDR3 totals 14 residues. V lost 7 bases, J lost 2 bases, and 5 bases stayed unmatched. Germline V gene data show CDR1 as SNHLY and CDR2 as FYNNEI. The CDR3 DNA reads TGTGCCAGCACCCGACAGGGTGCTGGAAACACCATATATTTT. Encoded protein: CASTRQGAGNTIYF.

This clone showed up just once. This rearrangement joins TRBV6-6 to TRBJ2-1, with a possible D match to TRBD2 (6 bases). V lost 8 bases and J 9 bases, leaving 14 bases between the germline ends. From germline, CDR1 is MNHNY and CDR2 SVGAGI (reference sequence). This CDR3 has 12 residues. The CDR3 region is CASGRTSSEQFF. CDR3 DNA sequence: TGTGCCAGCGGCCGAACTAGCAGTGAGCAGTTCTTC.

The chain links TRBV5-4 to TRBJ1-4; no definite D call. From germline, CDR1 is SGHNT and CDR2 YYREEE (reference sequence). This CDR3 region has 17 residues. With 1 base removed from V and 0 bases from J, the gap between germline ends came to 13 bases. CDR3: CASSLSGLGSTNEKLFF. The CDR3 coding sequence is TGTGCCAGCAGCTTGAGTGGGCTGGGATCAACTAATGAAAAACTGTTTTTT.

The rearrangement links TRBV5-1 to TRBJ2-6; maybe TRBD1 (5 bases). The length of the CDR3 is 16 residues. Germline CDR1 and CDR2: SGHRS and YFSETQ. The ends were cut back, 0 bases at V and 1 base at J, with 8 bases in the middle. The DNA of the CDR3 is TGCGCCAGCAGCTTGGGCGACAGTTCTGGGGCCAACGTCCTGACTTTC. Amino acid sequence: CASSLGDSSGANVLTF.

V usage is TRBV5-1 and J usage is TRBJ1-2; maybe TRBD1 (5 bases). Trimming left V 0 bases short and J 0 bases short, with 6 bases between. Germline lookup yields CDR1 SGHRS and CDR2 YFSETQ. CDR3 length equals 14 residues. The CDR3 loop is CASSLAGPNYGYTF. As DNA, the CDR3 is TGCGCCAGCAGCTTGGCGGGACCTAACTATGGCTACACCTTC.

The chain employs TRBV6-1 and TRBJ2-3; no definite D call. Germline V gene lookup returns CDR1 MNHNS and CDR2 SASEGT. The CDR3 totals 14 residues. The ends were cut back, 1 base at V and 2 bases at J, with 7 bases in the middle. The CDR3 coding sequence is TGTGCCAGCAGTGAAGGGGGAAACACAGATACGCAGTATTTT. It yields the protein CASSEGGNTDTQYF.

J is TRBJ1-5 and V is TRBV5-5; maybe TRBD1 (5 bases). Germline V gene lookup returns CDR1 SGHKS and CDR2 YYEKEE (reference sequence). This CDR3 is 16 amino acids long. Trimming removed 3 bases from V and 3 bases from J, with 16 bases in between. The CDR3, as DNA: TGTGCCAGCAGCTCCCAGGGTCCCCTTCCCAATCAGCCCCAGCATTTT. It specifies CASSSQGPLPNQPQHF.

The genes are TRBV6-5 and TRBJ2-7; TRBD2 might be the D (6 bases). This CDR3 is built from 16 residues. CDR1 is MNHEY and CDR2 is SVGAGI in the germline V gene. V was shortened by 0 bases and J by 3 bases, with 15 bases between the two germline ends. CDR3 nucleotide sequence: TGTGCCAGCAGTTACTCGGGGGGTCTAGAAAACTACGAGCAGTACTTC. The encoded protein is CASSYSGGLENYEQYF.

J is TRBJ2-7 and V is TRBV5-4, with 11 bases lining up with TRBD2. V trimming: 6 bases; J trimming: 3 bases; junction bases outside the gene matches: 8. Germline CDR1 reads SGHNT; CDR2 reads YYREEE (reference sequence). The CDR3 consists of 15 residues. The chain's CDR3 is CASTIGTSGIYEQYF. CDR3 sequence (DNA): TGTGCCAGCACCATCGGGACTAGCGGCATCTACGAGCAGTACTTC.

This chain links TRBV28 with TRBJ1-1; 8 bases match TRBD1. Germline CDR1 and CDR2: MDHEN and SYDVKM. This CDR3 comprises 14 residues. After removal of 6 bases from V and 3 bases from J, the junction contained 6 bases not matched to a gene. In DNA form, the CDR3 reads TGTGCCAGCAGAGATAAGGACAGGGACACTGAAGCTTTCTTT. Protein product: CASRDKDRDTEAFF.

The chain employs TRBV7-9 and TRBJ1-1; D ambiguous. Germline CDR1 is SEHNR and CDR2 is FQNEAQ (reference sequence). The CDR3 has 12 residues. Trimming shortened V by 5 bases and J by 7 bases, and 11 bases separated the two germline ends. The CDR3 loop is CASSPPGSEAFF. The CDR3 DNA reads as TGTGCCAGCAGCCCCCCCGGGAGTGAAGCTTTCTTT. Combining the CDR3 with reference TRBV7-9 and TRBJ1-1 gives the whole variable domain DTGVSQNPRHKITKRGQNVTFRCDPISEHNRLYWYRQTLGQGPEFLTYFQNEAQLEKSRLLSDRFSAERPKGSFSTLEIQRTEQGDSAMYLCASSPPGSEAFFGQGTRLTVV.

DNA of the CDR3: TGTGCCAGCAGCTTACAGGGGGCTAATCAGCCCCAGCATTTT. It codes for CASSLQGANQPQHF. The genes are TRBV7-9 and TRBJ1-5, with TRBD1 matching 8 bases. The CDR3 covers 14 residues. Germline V gene data show CDR1 as SEHNR and CDR2 as FQNEAQ (reference sequence). J was trimmed by 4 bases and V by 2 bases; bases with no gene match: 1.

The V call is TRBV28, the J call TRBJ2-1, with D tentatively TRBD2 (5 bases). The germline gives CDR1 MDHEN, CDR2 SYDVKM. CDR3 length: 15 amino acids. Trimming pared 5 bases from V and 7 bases from J, leaving 18 bases between. The CDR3 here is CASSLIPRTANEQFF. The CDR3 DNA reads as TGTGCCAGCAGTCTGATTCCCCGGACTGCGAATGAGCAGTTCTTC.

V gene TRBV7-9 combines with J gene TRBJ2-3, with a tentative D call TRBD2 (6 bases). CDR1 and CDR2 (germline): SEHNR, FQNEAQ (reference sequence). V was trimmed by 5 bases and J by 3 bases, leaving 12 bases between them. The CDR3 runs 14 residues. CDR3 nucleotides: TGTGCCAGCAGCCGTACCCTAGCGACAGATACGCAGTATTTT. Its translation: CASSRTLATDTQYF. The full variable domain, with the rest looked up from reference TRBV7-9 and TRBJ2-3, is DTGVSQNPRHKITKRGQNVTFRCDPISEHNRLYWYRQTLGQGPEFLTYFQNEAQLEKSRLLSDRFSAERPKGSFSTLEIQRTEQGDSAMYLCASSRTLATDTQYFGPGTRLTVL.

The chain couples TRBV7-9 to TRBJ1-2, with D possibly TRBD1 on 5 matching bases. The CDR3 spans 16 residues. Germline-derived CDR1 and CDR2 are SEHNR and FQNEAQ (reference sequence). The germline V and J ends were trimmed by 4 bases and 2 bases, with 17 bases remaining between them. DNA of the CDR3: TGTGCCAGCAGCTCCCCCACAGGAGTAATGAACTATGGCTACACCTTC. This gives the protein CASSSPTGVMNYGYTF. The full variable domain, with the rest looked up from reference TRBV7-9 and TRBJ1-2, is DTGVSQNPRHKITKRGQNVTFRCDPISEHNRLYWYRQTLGQGPEFLTYFQNEAQLEKSRLLSDRFSAERPKGSFSTLEIQRTEQGDSAMYLCASSSPTGVMNYGYTFGSGTRLTVV.

The chain links TRBV19 to TRBJ1-5, with 9 bases matching TRBD1. CDR1 is LNHDA, CDR2 SQIVND, per germline (reference sequence). This CDR3 spans 16 amino acids. V lost 6 bases, J lost 3 bases, and 9 bases stayed unmatched. CDR3 residues: CASRSAGQGFNQPQHF. The CDR3 coding sequence is TGTGCCAGTAGATCTGCGGGACAGGGCTTCAATCAGCCCCAGCATTTT.